Sequencing of this T cell receptor beta chain was carried out in a study of cytomegalovirus exposure and HLA in healthy donors. General observations from the study: The listing of 150 to 200 TCR beta chains classed them as cytomegalovirus-associated. Testing in vitro showed a few CMV-associated chains specific for CMV antigens.

In the case of this clone: No antigen is known for it.

There are 16 residues in the CDR3. The data were produced by immunoSEQ multiplex PCR, yet TCRdb's version contains in-frame clones alone and is incomplete. This table has about 110,000 clones, approximately 86% appearing once. Material for sequencing was PBMCs. The chain combines TRBV12-2 with TRBJ1-2; TRBD1 is taken as the D call from the table, unchecked against the DNA. TRBV12-2 is labeled a pseudogene. This sequence originates from a woman between 18 and 30 years old in good health and CMV-seronegative. The CDR3 DNA is TGTGCAAGTCGCTTAGTATCCGGGACAGGCGGCTATGGCTACACCTTC. This gives the protein CASRLVSGTGGYGYTF.